The 18 T cell receptor beta chains in this list originate from one sample, sequenced in a study of T cell responses to AZD1222 COVID-19 vaccine (dated by TCRdb to about 2021). The label giving this sample's time point can be read as: baseline before first vaccination. The receptor library was made with the immunoSEQ multiplex PCR assay. TCRdb took over this immuneACCESS table, retaining in-frame rearrangements with V and J assigned. Such tables are incomplete; in checked studies, under half of the missing clones stem from an unresolved V gene, and the remainder is unexplained. This sample has roughly 150,000 clones in its table, and 80% to 90% of those were observed once. The top ten clones comprise approximately 3.4% of the sample. Sequencing used peripheral blood, obtained on day 0 of AZD1222 vaccination. The receptors stem from an adult in good health.

The V call is TRBV7-2, the J call TRBJ2-3; D remains ambiguous. Trimming shortened V by 5 bases and J by 2 bases, and 11 bases separated the two germline ends. Germline V lookup: CDR1 SGHTA, CDR2 FQGNSA. The CDR3 has 14 residues. The CDR3 region has the DNA TGTGCCAGCAGCCTGCGCCAGCCCACAGATACGCAGTATTTT. This encodes CASSLRQPTDTQYF.

In this sample, this clone turned up a few times. The chain has TRBV4-3 and TRBJ1-6; 7 nucleotides align to TRBD1. The CDR3 is made up of 15 amino acids. CDR1 and CDR2 from the germline V gene are LGHNA and YSLEER. V shed 8 bases and J 7 bases; nucleotides not matched to a gene: 11. CDR3 sequence: CASGQRQGGNSPLHF. CDR3 DNA: TGCGCCAGCGGTCAAAGACAGGGTGGGAATTCACCCCTCCACTTT.

The chain has TRBV5-1 and TRBJ2-7, with 10 bases aligning to TRBD2. Germline V CDR1 and CDR2: SGHRS, YFSETQ. Unmatched junction bases numbered 7, after V lost 4 bases and J lost 3 bases. This CDR3 spans 15 amino acids. CDR3 residues: CASSVAASGSYEQYF. The CDR3 bases are TGCGCCAGCAGCGTGGCGGCTAGCGGGAGCTACGAGCAGTACTTC.

The V call is TRBV2, the J call TRBJ1-1, with no clear D. Trimming cost V 8 bases and J 3 bases, with 7 bases left between them. The germline V gene encodes CDR1 SNHLY and CDR2 FYNNEI. The CDR3 extends over 11 amino acids. The CDR3 spells CASGLYTEAFF. CDR3 sequence (DNA): TGTGCCAGCGGACTATACACTGAAGCTTTCTTT.

This clone was counted only a few times. The chain carries TRBV2 and TRBJ1-5, with D tentatively TRBD1 (6 bases). Looked up from germline, CDR1 is SNHLY and CDR2 is FYNNEI. This CDR3 spans 13 amino acids. V was pared by 6 bases and J by 3 bases, with 9 bases between. The CDR3 loop reads CASSRDNNQPQHF. The CDR3 region has the DNA TGTGCCAGCAGCCGGGACAACAATCAGCCCCAGCATTTT.

The rearrangement joins TRBV3-1 (or the pseudogene TRBV3-2) to TRBJ2-7, with D unclear. CDR1 is LGHDT, CDR2 YNNKEL, per germline (reference sequence). The CDR3 is made up of 12 amino acids. Deletions cut 11 bases from V and 2 bases from J, with 13 bases between. In DNA form, the CDR3 reads TGTGCCGCAGACCCCAGCCCCTACGAGCAGTACTTC. Its protein is CAADPSPYEQYF.

The chain has TRBV6-5 and TRBJ2-7; 10 bases agree with TRBD2. Trimming removed 0 bases from V and 6 bases from J; junction bases left unmatched: 8. The CDR3 contains 16 residues. Germline CDR1 reads MNHEY; CDR2 reads SVGAGI. The CDR3 bases are TGTGCCAGCAGTTACTCGTTCAAGCGGGAGGGCCGCGAGCAGTACTTC. Its protein product is CASSYSFKREGREQYF.

The chain employs TRBV5-6 and TRBJ1-3; D remains unclear. The CDR3 has 14 amino acids. Germline loops: CDR1 SGHDT, CDR2 YYEEEE. V was cut by 2 bases and J by 4 bases, with 10 bases left in between. Here the CDR3 reads CASSFIGKGNTIYF. CDR3 coding DNA: TGTGCCAGCAGCTTTATAGGGAAAGGAAACACCATATATTTT.

This sequence joins TRBV20-1 and TRBJ1-4; D might be TRBD1 (5 bases). From germline, CDR1 is DFQATT and CDR2 SNEGSKA (reference sequence). There are 14 residues in the CDR3. V was trimmed by 3 bases and J by 7 bases, leaving 15 bases between them. CDR3 sequence reads: CSASKGHGGEKLFF. The CDR3 nucleotides are TGCAGTGCTAGTAAGGGGCACGGGGGTGAAAAACTGTTTTTT.

V usage is TRBV6-5 and J usage is TRBJ2-5, with D possibly matching TRBD2 (6 bases). V was trimmed by 5 bases and J by 6 bases, leaving 16 bases between them. The CDR3 has 14 residues. The germline CDR1 and CDR2 sequences are MNHEY and SVGAGI. The chain's CDR3 is CASSPTGALKTQYF. DNA of the CDR3: TGTGCCAGCAGTCCCACGGGAGCCCTAAAGACCCAGTACTTC.

This chain's CDR3 is CASSQYNGDSSYEAFF. The CDR3 nucleotides are TGCGCCAGCAGTCAATATAATGGCGACAGCTCTTATGAAGCTTTCTTT. The gene calls are TRBV23-1 and TRBJ1-1, with D maybe TRBD1 (5 bases). TRBV23-1 is identified as an open reading frame with a role that is uncertain. V was cut by 1 base and J by 7 bases, with 19 bases left in between. The CDR3 loop spans 16 amino acids.

As DNA, the CDR3 is TGTGCCAGCAGCGCCCATGGGGGGGACTACACTGAAGCTTTCTTT. Its protein is CASSAHGGDYTEAFF. V gene TRBV9 combines with J gene TRBJ1-1; TRBD1 might be the D (5 bases). The germline CDR1 and CDR2 sequences are SGDLS and YYNGEE. The CDR3 extends over 15 amino acids. Trimming cost V 3 bases and J 3 bases, with 15 bases left between them.

The chain joins TRBV29-1 to TRBJ2-1, with no clear D. CDR3 size: 10 residues. Germline V gene sequence: CDR1 SQVTM, CDR2 ANQGSEA. The V and J ends lost 2 bases and 9 bases respectively, with 5 bases between them. The CDR3 region is CSVETIEQFF. The DNA of the CDR3 is TGCAGCGTTGAAACGATTGAGCAGTTCTTC.

This clone was counted a single time. The rearrangement joins TRBV9 to TRBJ2-5; possibly TRBD1 for D (5 bases). Germline V gene lookup returns CDR1 SGDLS and CDR2 YYNGEE. Trimming stripped 3 bases from V and 2 bases from J, with 11 bases between. There are 14 residues in the CDR3. The CDR3, as DNA: TGTGCCAGCAGCGGTATGGGGCAGCAAGAGACCCAGTACTTC. Amino acid sequence: CASSGMGQQETQYF.

The chain couples TRBV4-3 to TRBJ2-7, with 8 bases aligning to TRBD2. V shed 4 bases, J shed 0 bases, and the junction held 8 bases outside the gene matches. Germline CDR1 LGHNA, CDR2 YSLEER. The CDR3 runs 16 residues. CDR3 nucleotide sequence: TGCGCCAGCAGCCGCGAGAGCGGGAGAAGCTCCTACGAGCAGTACTTC. It codes for CASSRESGRSSYEQYF.

This clone has ten or more counts. The chain joins TRBV9 to TRBJ2-7; 7 bases map to TRBD2. CDR1 is SGDLS and CDR2 is YYNGEE in the germline V gene. V shed 1 base, J shed 7 bases, and the junction held 11 bases outside the gene matches. The CDR3 is 15 amino acids. CDR3: CASSVYGGSIREQYF. DNA of the CDR3: TGTGCCAGCAGCGTATACGGCGGGAGTATCAGGGAGCAGTACTTC.

The chain links TRBV7-9 to TRBJ1-2; D is unresolved. Germline V gene sequence: CDR1 SEHNR, CDR2 FQNEAQ (reference sequence). The length of the CDR3 is 13 residues. The V gene lost 5 bases and the J gene lost 6 bases, with 13 bases spanning the gap. CDR3: CASSPQKRDGYTF. The CDR3 nucleotides read TGTGCCAGCAGCCCTCAAAAACGGGATGGCTACACCTTC.

A remark on this clone: The same CDR3 arises from other DNA sequences in this sample as well. This sequence joins TRBV7-9 and TRBJ2-5; unclear D gene. Germline lookup yields CDR1 SEHNR and CDR2 FQNEAQ (reference sequence). The CDR3 has 13 amino acids. Trimming took off 5 bases at V and 4 bases at J, with 11 bases between the two ends. For the CDR3, the DNA is TGTGCCAGCAGCCCAATTAGTGGAGAGACCCAGTACTTC. Translating it yields CASSPISGETQYF.